Shown below are 22 T cell receptor beta chains from a single sample sequenced in a study of CD8+CD57+ T cells in acquired aplastic anemia. Template material for TCR beta VDJ and CDR3 profiling consisted of genomic DNA. One entry per CDR3 protein results from TCRdb running MiXCR on the reads. The table shows hundreds of thousands of distinct CDR3 sequences, with 40% to 60% occurring only once. Patients picked for sequencing had shown CD8+CD57+ cell expansion detected by flow cytometry. The sequencing sample was made of sorted CD4+, CD8+, or CD8+CD57+ T cells (not recorded which) from PBMCs. The source of these receptors is a human donor with aplastic anemia.

Concerning this clonotype: This sequence may be a read error, since a much larger clone differs from it by one base. The chain has TRBV12-3 or TRBV12-4 and TRBJ2-3, with 8 bases that match TRBD1. J gave up 4 bases and V 5 bases, and 8 bases lay outside the gene matches. The CDR3 has 15 amino acids. The CDR3 sequence is CASSLQGAFADTQYF. For the CDR3, the DNA is TGTGCCAGCAGTCTCCAGGGGGCGTTTGCAGATACGCAGTATTTT.

This clonotype was seen only once. This chain joins TRBV10-3 and TRBJ2-7, with D hard to call. The CDR3 is 11 residues long. Trimming stripped 3 bases from V and 7 bases from J, with 7 bases between. From germline, CDR1 is ENHRY and CDR2 SYGVKD. The CDR3 here is CAISDLREQYF. The CDR3 nucleotides are TGTGCCATCAGTGACTTGAGGGAGCAGTACTTC.

This clonotype was detected ten times or more. This chain joins TRBV19 and TRBJ1-4; possibly TRBD1 for D (5 bases). This CDR3 comprises 15 residues. Germline lookup yields CDR1 LNHDA and CDR2 SQIVND (reference sequence). V gave up 6 bases and J gave up 8 bases, with 19 bases separating them. As DNA, the CDR3 is TGTGCCAGTAGCTCCTATTCAGGGCCAGGGGAAAAACTGTTTTTT. It codes for CASSSYSGPGEKLFF.

The genes are TRBV7-8 and TRBJ2-7; D is possibly TRBD1 or TRBD2 (5 bases each). This CDR3 region has 16 residues. Trimming pared 5 bases from V and 1 base from J, leaving 18 bases between. From germline, CDR1 is SGHVS and CDR2 FQNEAQ. In DNA, the CDR3 is TGTGCCAGCAGCGCGCCGGGGCAGGGTGGATCCTACGAGCAGTACTTC. This translates into CASSAPGQGGSYEQYF.

Worth noting for this clonotype: A much larger clone lies a single base off, so this may be a read error. Here the CDR3 omits its conserved ending phenylalanine or tryptophan, so a read error is the likely source. The chain uses TRBV6-1 and TRBJ1-6; D call uncertain. There are 15 residues in the CDR3. The germline gives CDR1 MNHNS, CDR2 SASEGT. V was pared by 2 bases and J by 7 bases, with 12 bases between. The CDR3 spells CASSERSGENSPLHS. The CDR3 DNA reads as TGTGCCAGCAGTGAACGGTCCGGGGAAAATTCACCCCTCCACTCT.

The sample holds many counts of this clonotype. This sequence joins TRBV20-1 and TRBJ1-2, with D unresolved. Germline CDR1 is DFQATT and CDR2 is SNEGSKA (reference sequence). CDR3 length: 11 residues. The V gene lost 3 bases and the J gene lost 9 bases, with 11 bases spanning the gap. The CDR3 region has the DNA TGCAGTGCTAGGGGAGAGGGAAGCTACACCTTC. Protein product: CSARGEGSYTF.

The chain has TRBV10-1 and TRBJ2-2, with 11 positions matching TRBD2. The trim removed 6 bases at V and 1 base at J, leaving 10 bases unmatched. CDR3 length: 18 amino acids. Germline V gene sequence: CDR1 WNHNN, CDR2 SYGVQD (reference sequence). CDR3 sequence: CASRSTLAGGRNTGELFF. CDR3 coding DNA: TGCGCCAGCAGATCCACTCTAGCGGGGGGCAGGAACACCGGGGAGCTGTTTTTT.

The genes are TRBV10-3 and TRBJ1-5; 8 bases are shared with TRBD1. V shed 7 bases and J 2 bases; nucleotides not matched to a gene: 4. The CDR3 sequence is 14 residues long. Germline loops: CDR1 ENHRY, CDR2 SYGVKD. CDR3 sequence reads: CAINPDRGNQPQHF. CDR3 bases: TGTGCCATCAACCCGGACAGGGGCAATCAGCCCCAGCATTTT.

V is TRBV24-1 and J is TRBJ2-1, with D tentatively TRBD1 (6 bases). From germline, CDR1 is KGHDR and CDR2 SFDVKD. V lost 2 bases to trimming and J lost 10 bases, with 11 bases between them. This CDR3 is built from 13 residues. The chain's CDR3 is CATSDSGADEQFF. CDR3 nucleotide sequence: TGTGCCACCAGTGATTCAGGGGCCGACGAGCAGTTCTTC.

In its sample, this clonotype was seen many times. The genes are TRBV7-9 and TRBJ1-6, with D possibly matching TRBD1 (5 bases). The CDR3 covers 14 residues. Germline CDR1 is SEHNR and CDR2 is FQNEAQ (reference sequence). Trimming took 2 bases from V and 7 from J, leaving 9 bases between them. The CDR3 is CASSLQGWNSPLHF. In DNA form, the CDR3 reads TGTGCCAGCAGCTTACAGGGTTGGAATTCACCCCTCCACTTT.

For this clonotype: One base away lies a much larger clone, so this may be a sequencing read error. The J gene is TRBJ2-1, the V gene TRBV7-2, with D possibly matching TRBD1 (6 bases). V lost 5 bases and J 2 bases, leaving 16 bases between the germline ends. The CDR3 loop spans 16 amino acids. In germline, CDR1 is SGHTA, CDR2 FQGNSA. This CDR3 is CASSVGAIITYNEQFF. CDR3 coding DNA: TGTGCCAGCAGCGTGGGGGCTATCATAACCTACAATGAGCAGTTCTTC.

The sample holds many counts of this clonotype. The genes are TRBV20-1 and TRBJ2-1, with a possible D match to TRBD2 (5 bases). The ends were cut back, 1 base at V and 7 bases at J, with 14 bases in the middle. The CDR3 loop spans 14 amino acids. The germline V gene has CDR1 DFQATT and CDR2 SNEGSKA (reference sequence). CDR3 DNA sequence: TGCAGTGCTAGAGCGGTAGCGCCTTCGAATGAGCAGTTCTTC. Translated, it gives CSARAVAPSNEQFF.

The chain has TRBV7-9 and TRBJ2-5, with TRBD1 matching 9 bases. The germline CDR1 and CDR2 sequences are SEHNR and FQNEAQ (reference sequence). V lost 5 bases and J lost 5; bases outside the gene matches: 12. CDR3 length: 16 residues. The CDR3 bases are TGTGCCAGCAGCGCCGGACCCGGGACAGGGAGTGAGACCCAGTACTTC. Protein sequence: CASSAGPGTGSETQYF.

The rearrangement links TRBV9 to TRBJ2-7, with TRBD1 as a possible D gene (6 bases). The CDR3 extends over 15 amino acids. Germline V gene sequence: CDR1 SGDLS, CDR2 YYNGEE. Trimming took 4 bases from V and 2 from J, leaving 16 bases between them. The CDR3 here is CASSPRRDTPYEQYF. The CDR3 coding sequence is TGTGCCAGCAGCCCCCGAAGGGACACCCCCTACGAGCAGTACTTC. Drawing the rest from reference TRBV9 and TRBJ2-7, the complete variable domain is DSGVTQTPKHLITATGQRVTLRCSPRSGDLSVYWYQQSLDQGLQFLIQYYNGEERAKGNILERFSAQQFPDLHSELNLSSLELGDSALYFCASSPRRDTPYEQYFGPGTRLTVT.

The chain uses TRBV7-3 and TRBJ2-7; D is undetermined. From germline, CDR1 is SGHTA and CDR2 FQGTGA. The CDR3 totals 14 residues. V lost 2 bases, J lost 5 bases, and 13 bases lay in between. The chain's CDR3 is CASSLGGGPDEQYF. DNA of the CDR3: TGTGCCAGCAGCTTAGGTGGTGGGCCGGACGAGCAGTACTTC.

On this clonotype itself: This clone may be a read error of a much larger clone one base away. V gene TRBV7-9 combines with J gene TRBJ2-3, with D possibly being TRBD1 (5 bases). The DNA end favors TRBJ1-5, so the J call may be wrong. This CDR3 contains 13 residues. In germline, CDR1 is SEHNR, CDR2 FQNEAQ (reference sequence). Here the CDR3 reads CASSQDTTDTQHF. CDR3 in DNA: TGTGCCAGCAGCCAAGATACGACAGATACGCAGCATTTT.

The chain recombines TRBV7-8 with TRBJ2-1; D might be TRBD1 or TRBD2, each matching 5 bases. V dropped 1 base and J dropped 5 bases, with 6 bases sitting between them. The length of the CDR3 is 13 residues. Germline CDR1 and CDR2: SGHVS and FQNEAQ. The CDR3 loop is CASSLGDHNEQFF. The CDR3 DNA reads as TGTGCCAGCAGCTTAGGGGACCACAATGAGCAGTTCTTC.

The genes are TRBV6-5 and TRBJ2-1; TRBD2 agrees at 10 bases. Germline CDR1 MNHEY, CDR2 SVGAGI. CDR3 size: 13 residues. V lost 10 bases and J lost 5; bases outside the gene matches: 5. The CDR3 DNA reads TGTGCCACCCGCGGACTAGCGGACAATGAGCAGTTCTTC. Translating it yields CATRGLADNEQFF.

The chain recombines TRBV19 with TRBJ2-2; no definite D call. CDR1 is LNHDA, CDR2 SQIVND, per germline (reference sequence). The V gene lost 0 bases and the J gene lost 8 bases, with 4 bases spanning the gap. The length of the CDR3 is 12 residues. The CDR3 coding sequence is TGTGCCAGTAGTATAGATCTGGGGGAGCTGTTTTTT. This translates into CASSIDLGELFF. The full variable domain, its missing parts supplied by reference TRBV19 and TRBJ2-2, is DGGITQSPKYLFRKEGQNVTLSCEQNLNHDAMYWYRQDPGQGLRLIYYSQIVNDFQKGDIAEGYSVSREKKESFPLTVTSAQKNPTAFYLCASSIDLGELFFGEGSRLTVL.

This chain uses TRBV9 with TRBJ2-1; D gene unclear. The germline V gene encodes CDR1 SGDLS and CDR2 YYNGEE. V lost 4 bases to trimming and J lost 5 bases, with 13 bases between them. The CDR3 is made up of 14 amino acids. CDR3 nucleotide sequence: TGTGCCAGCAGCTTCTTCGCCAGTGACAATGAGCAGTTCTTC. This codes for CASSFFASDNEQFF.

Comment on this clonotype: A read error is possible here, since a much larger clone lies one base away. The chain recombines TRBV28 with TRBJ1-2, with a tentative D call TRBD1 (5 bases). Germline V gene sequence: CDR1 MDHEN, CDR2 SYDVKM. This CDR3 region has 12 residues. CDR3 protein: CARSSSGYGYTF. DNA of the CDR3: TGTGCCCGCAGTTCCTCAGGGTACGGCTACACCTTC.

This chain uses TRBV9 with TRBJ1-1; D not certain. Germline lookup yields CDR1 SGDLS and CDR2 YYNGEE. The CDR3 spans 15 residues. Trimming cost V 0 bases and J 1 base, with 10 bases left between them. The CDR3 coding sequence is TGTGCCAGCAGCGTAGAACTGGGGTGGAACACTGAAGCTTTCTTT. This gives the protein CASSVELGWNTEAFF.